This T cell receptor (beta chain) was sequenced during a study of radiotherapy plus CTLA-4 blockade in lung cancer. About the research overall: In about 20% of patients, objective responses were seen; roughly 30% had disease control.

Study results and limitations: Researchers report tumor-derived TCR clones expanding in blood after radiotherapy plus ipilimumab.

Repertoires were generated with immunoSEQ multiplex PCR, while TCRdb's copy carries only in-frame clones and drops some. The sample lists roughly 48,000 clones; more than 75% were seen once. Focal radiation was given together with CTLA-4 blockade (ipilimumab) to patients with chemo-refractory metastatic non-small-cell lung cancer. There are a few counts of this clone. Its antigen remains unidentified. Germline CDR1 is LGHNA and CDR2 is YNFKEQ. The CDR3 spans 15 residues. Trimming removed 3 bases from V and 7 bases from J; junction bases left unmatched: 7. The input for sequencing was peripheral blood, taken from a patient treated with radiotherapy plus ipilimumab. The gene calls are TRBV4-2 and TRBJ1-4; TRBD1 matches at 8 bases. The sequence came from a human donor with non-small cell lung cancer who had stable disease on radiotherapy plus ipilimumab. The CDR3 sequence: CASSHKGQGSEKLFF. CDR3 sequence (DNA): TGTGCCAGCAGCCACAAAGGACAGGGAAGTGAAAAACTGTTTTTT.